Sequencing of this T cell receptor beta chain was carried out in a study of cytomegalovirus exposure and HLA in healthy donors. The primer mix had 60 Vbeta and 13 Jbeta primers. Sequencing was performed with immunoSEQ multiplex PCR; in TCRdb, only in-frame clones are kept and a portion is missing. The table shows more than 85,000 clones, with over 60% occurring only once. Germline CDR1 and CDR2: MDHEN and SYDVKM. The CDR3 runs 13 residues. Trimming cost V 6 bases and J 6 bases, with 12 bases left between them. The chain links TRBV28 to TRBJ1-5; unclear D gene. The sequencing sample was made of PBMCs. This clonotype was sampled from a woman younger than 45 in good health and CMV-seronegative. This CDR3 reads CASRERASQPQHF. CDR3 sequence (DNA): TGTGCCAGCAGGGAGCGGGCCAGTCAGCCCCAGCATTTT.